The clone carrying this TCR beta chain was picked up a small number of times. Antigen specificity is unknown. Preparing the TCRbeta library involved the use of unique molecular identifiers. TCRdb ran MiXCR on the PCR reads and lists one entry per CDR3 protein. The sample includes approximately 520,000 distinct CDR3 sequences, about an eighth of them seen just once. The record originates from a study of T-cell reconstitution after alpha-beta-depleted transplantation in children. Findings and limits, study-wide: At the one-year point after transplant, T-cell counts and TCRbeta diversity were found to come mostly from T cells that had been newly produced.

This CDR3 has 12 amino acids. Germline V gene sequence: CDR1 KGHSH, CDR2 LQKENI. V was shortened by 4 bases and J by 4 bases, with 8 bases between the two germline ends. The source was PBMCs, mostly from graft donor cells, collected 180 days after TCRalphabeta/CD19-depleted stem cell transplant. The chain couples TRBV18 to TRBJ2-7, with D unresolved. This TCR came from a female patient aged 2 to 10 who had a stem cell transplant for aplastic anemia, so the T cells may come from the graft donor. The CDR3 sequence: CASSLRNYEQYV. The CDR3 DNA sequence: TGTGCCAGCTCACTCAGAAATTACGAGCAGTACGTC.